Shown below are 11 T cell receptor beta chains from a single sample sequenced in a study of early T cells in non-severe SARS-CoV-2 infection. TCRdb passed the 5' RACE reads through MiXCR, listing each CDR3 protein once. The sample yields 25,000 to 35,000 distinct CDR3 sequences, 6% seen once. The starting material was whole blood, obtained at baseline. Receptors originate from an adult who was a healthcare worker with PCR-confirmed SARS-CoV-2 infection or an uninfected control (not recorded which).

The CDR3 sequence: CASSLAGTASTQHF. As DNA, the CDR3 is TGTGCCAGCAGCTTAGCCGGTACCGCGTCGACCCAGCATTTT. The chain has TRBV11-2 and TRBJ1-5, with D uncertain. The CDR3 is 14 amino acids. V gave up 1 base and J gave up 11 bases, with 15 bases separating them. Germline V lookup: CDR1 SGHAT, CDR2 FQNNGV.

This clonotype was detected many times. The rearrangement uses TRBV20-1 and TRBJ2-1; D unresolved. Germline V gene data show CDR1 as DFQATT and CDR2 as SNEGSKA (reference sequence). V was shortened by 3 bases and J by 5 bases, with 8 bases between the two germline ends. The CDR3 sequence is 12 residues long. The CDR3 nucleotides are TGCAGTGCTAGCGGGTACAACAATGAGCAGTTCTTC. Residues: CSASGYNNEQFF.

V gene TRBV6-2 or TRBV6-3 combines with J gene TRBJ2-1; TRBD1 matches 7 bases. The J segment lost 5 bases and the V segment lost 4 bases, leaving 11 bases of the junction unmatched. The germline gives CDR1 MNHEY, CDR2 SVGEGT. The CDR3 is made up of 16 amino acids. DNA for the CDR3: TGTGCCAGCAGTTTGCGACAGGGATCTATCCACAATGAGCAGTTCTTC. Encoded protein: CASSLRQGSIHNEQFF.

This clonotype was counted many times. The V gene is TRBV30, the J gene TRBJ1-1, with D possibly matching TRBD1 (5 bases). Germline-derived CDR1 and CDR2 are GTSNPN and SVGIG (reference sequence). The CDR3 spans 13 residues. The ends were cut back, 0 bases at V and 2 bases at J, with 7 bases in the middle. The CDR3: CAWSVRGNTEAFF. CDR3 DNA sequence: TGTGCCTGGAGTGTTAGGGGAAACACTGAAGCTTTCTTT.

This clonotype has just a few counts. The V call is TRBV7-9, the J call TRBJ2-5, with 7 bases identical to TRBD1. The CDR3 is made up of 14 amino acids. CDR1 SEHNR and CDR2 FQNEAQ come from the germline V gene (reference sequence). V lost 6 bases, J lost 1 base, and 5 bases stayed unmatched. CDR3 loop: CASRKRQGQETQYF. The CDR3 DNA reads TGTGCCAGCAGGAAACGACAGGGCCAAGAGACCCAGTACTTC.

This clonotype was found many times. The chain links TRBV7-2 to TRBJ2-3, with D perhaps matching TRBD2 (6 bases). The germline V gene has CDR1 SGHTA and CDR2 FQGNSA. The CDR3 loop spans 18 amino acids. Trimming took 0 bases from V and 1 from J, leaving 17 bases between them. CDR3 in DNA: TGTGCCAGCAGCTTAGCCTACCGAGCGGGCCGGGGCACAGATACGCAGTATTTT. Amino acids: CASSLAYRAGRGTDTQYF.

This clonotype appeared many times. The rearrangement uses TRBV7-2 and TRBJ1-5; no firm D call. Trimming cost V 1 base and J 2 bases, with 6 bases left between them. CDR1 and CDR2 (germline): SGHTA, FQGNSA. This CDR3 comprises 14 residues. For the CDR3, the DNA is TGTGCCAGCAGCTTAGACGGGCGCAATCAGCCCCAGCATTTT. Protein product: CASSLDGRNQPQHF.

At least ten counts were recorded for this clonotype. CDR3 nucleotides: TGCAGTGCCCCAGGGGGGGGCTACGAGCAGTACTTC. Translating it yields CSAPGGGYEQYF. The chain carries TRBV20-1 and TRBJ2-7; D may match TRBD1 or TRBD2 (7 bases each). The CDR3 covers 12 residues. The V gene lost 6 bases and the J gene lost 3 bases, with 12 bases spanning the gap. Germline V lookup: CDR1 DFQATT, CDR2 SNEGSKA (reference sequence).

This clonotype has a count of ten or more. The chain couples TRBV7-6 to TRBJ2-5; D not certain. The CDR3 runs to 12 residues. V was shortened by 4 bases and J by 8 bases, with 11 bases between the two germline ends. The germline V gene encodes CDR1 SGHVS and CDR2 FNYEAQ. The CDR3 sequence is CASSSVRNTQYF. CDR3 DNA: TGTGCCAGCAGCTCCGTCCGAAATACCCAGTACTTC.

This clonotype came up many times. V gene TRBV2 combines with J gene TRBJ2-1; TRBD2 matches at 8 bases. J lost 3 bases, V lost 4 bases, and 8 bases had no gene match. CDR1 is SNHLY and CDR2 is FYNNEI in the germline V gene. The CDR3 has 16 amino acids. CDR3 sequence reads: CASSAKLAGSYNEQFF. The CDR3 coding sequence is TGTGCCAGCAGTGCTAAATTAGCGGGGAGCTACAATGAGCAGTTCTTC.

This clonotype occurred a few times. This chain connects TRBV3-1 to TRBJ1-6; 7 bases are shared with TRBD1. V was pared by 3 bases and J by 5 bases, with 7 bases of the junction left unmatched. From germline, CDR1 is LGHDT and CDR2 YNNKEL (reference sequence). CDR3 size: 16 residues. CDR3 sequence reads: CASSQRRTGDNSPLHF. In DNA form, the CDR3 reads TGTGCCAGCAGCCAGAGACGGACAGGCGATAATTCACCCCTCCACTTT.